The entry below describes one T cell receptor beta chain. The sample comes from a study of blood T cell repertoires in COVID-19. Background on the study: In each case, the material was cDNA or gDNA derived from T cells, B-cell-depleted T cells, or PBMCs.

CDR1 is PRHDT, CDR2 FYEKMQ, per germline (reference sequence). Trimming at V came to 3 bases and at J to 3 bases, leaving 12 bases not matched to a gene. The CDR3 contains 18 residues. The method was immunoSEQ multiplex PCR; TCRdb's version includes in-frame clones alone and lacks a portion of them. The sample yields 250,000 to 400,000 clones, roughly 86% seen once. This sequence originates from a woman younger than 45 who had recovered from COVID-19. The sequenced sample was PBMCs or T cells enriched from blood (not recorded which). The rearrangement uses TRBV13 and TRBJ1-3; 9 bases are shared with TRBD1. CDR3 coding DNA: TGTGCCAGCAGCTTCTCGGAAGTAGGGACAGGGTATGGAAACACCATATATTTT. Encoded protein: CASSFSEVGTGYGNTIYF.